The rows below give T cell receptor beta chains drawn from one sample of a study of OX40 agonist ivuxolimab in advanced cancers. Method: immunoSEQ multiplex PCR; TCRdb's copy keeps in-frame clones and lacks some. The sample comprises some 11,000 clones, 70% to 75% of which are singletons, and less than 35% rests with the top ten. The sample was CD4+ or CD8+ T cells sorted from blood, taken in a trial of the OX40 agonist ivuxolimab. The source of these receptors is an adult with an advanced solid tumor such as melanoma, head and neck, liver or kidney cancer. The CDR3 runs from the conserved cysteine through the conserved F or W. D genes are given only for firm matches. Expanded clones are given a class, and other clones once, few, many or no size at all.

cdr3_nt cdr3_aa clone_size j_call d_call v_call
TGTGCCAGCTCGCCACCTGGGGGGACCCTACTCTATGGCTACACCTTC CASSPPGGTLLYGYTF - TRBJ1-2 - TRBV18
TGTGCCAGCAGTGAAAGGACAGGAGTGAACACTGAAGCTTTCTTT CASSERTGVNTEAFF - TRBJ1-1 TRBD1 TRBV6-1
TGTGCCAGCAGTTCGGGACTAGCGGGCTGGGCCAAAAACATTCAGTACTTC CASSSGLAGWAKNIQYF few TRBJ2-4 TRBD2 TRBV28
TGCAGCGTTGGCCGAGGAGGGGGCCAAGAGACCCAGTACTTC CSVGRGGGQETQYF - TRBJ2-5 - TRBV29-1
TGTGCCAGCAGCCAAGATAAGGCTAGCGGGTTATACAATGAGCAGTTCTTC CASSQDKASGLYNEQFF - TRBJ2-1 TRBD2 TRBV4-2
TGTGCCAGCAGCCGACAGGGAATGAACACTGAAGCTTTCTTT CASSRQGMNTEAFF - TRBJ1-1 TRBD1 TRBV11-2
TGTGCCAGCAGTTTGCGCACAACATGGACGAGTACCTCTGGGGCCAACGTCCTGACTTTC CASSLRTTWTSTSGANVLTF - TRBJ2-6 - TRBV27
TGTGCCAGCAGCTTATCGGCAGCGTACAATGAGCAGTTCTTC CASSLSAAYNEQFF medium-sized TRBJ2-1 - TRBV7-6
TGTGCCAGCAGCTTAGAGTTCGGCCTTTCCCGGGGGTACGAGCAGTACTTC CASSLEFGLSRGYEQYF - TRBJ2-7 - TRBV7-9
TGTGCCACCAGTATCGTCCTCGAGGACACTGAAGCTTTCTTT CATSIVLEDTEAFF - TRBJ1-1 - TRBV15
TGTGCCAGCAGTCGTTGGGACAGGGGAAATCAGCCCCAGCATTTT CASSRWDRGNQPQHF - TRBJ1-5 TRBD1 TRBV5-6
TGTGCCAGCAGTGAACAACTAGCGGGGGGGGGAGACACAGATACGCAGTATTTT CASSEQLAGGGDTDTQYF - TRBJ2-3 TRBD2 TRBV2
TGTGCCACCAGCAGAGTTCGAGGGGCAAACACTGAAGCTTTCTTT CATSRVRGANTEAFF - TRBJ1-1 - TRBV15
TGTGCCTGGACCCCCGGGACAGCCAACTACGAGCAGTACTTC CAWTPGTANYEQYF - TRBJ2-7 TRBD1 TRBV30
TGTGCCAGCACGACAGGGAGAGATACGCAGTATTTT CASTTGRDTQYF - TRBJ2-3 TRBD1 TRBV27
TGTGCCAGCAGCTCAGGACTAGCGGTGACGAGGGGCACAGATACGCAGTATTTT CASSSGLAVTRGTDTQYF - TRBJ2-3 TRBD2 TRBV7-6
TGTGCCAGCAGCTTTAAGGGAGGGACAGATACGCAGTATTTT CASSFKGGTDTQYF - TRBJ2-3 TRBD2 TRBV7-9
TGTGCCAGCAGCTTAGTCGGAGAAGAGACCCAGTACTTC CASSLVGEETQYF - TRBJ2-5 - TRBV7-2
TGCGCCAGCAGCCAAGATCGGCTTGGGGACAGGGAATACACCGGGGAGCTGTTTTTT CASSQDRLGDREYTGELFF - TRBJ2-2 TRBD1 TRBV4-3
TGTGCCAGCAGGGATGACAGGGACAATATCTACGAGCAGTACTTC CASRDDRDNIYEQYF - TRBJ2-7 TRBD1 TRBV2
TGTGCCTACGAACCGGGGCCCCCTGAAGCTTTCTTT CAYEPGPPEAFF - TRBJ1-1 - TRBV21-1
TGTGCCAGCAGTTGGGGACAGAAGGCTGAAGCTTTCTTT CASSWGQKAEAFF - TRBJ1-1 TRBD1 TRBV6-5
TGTGCCAGCACCTTCAGCGGGAGCTCAACCGGGGAGCTGTTTTTT CASTFSGSSTGELFF medium-sized TRBJ2-2 TRBD2 TRBV28
TGTGCCAGCAGAGGGGAGCGGGAGACCTACGAGCAGTACTTC CASRGERETYEQYF - TRBJ2-7 TRBD2 TRBV2
TGTGCCAGCAGCCTACGACTAGCGGGAAACGAGCAGTTCTTC CASSLRLAGNEQFF - TRBJ2-1 TRBD2 TRBV11-1
TGTGCCAGCAGTCCCGAAAGGGACAGAGCCTACGAGCAGTACTTC CASSPERDRAYEQYF - TRBJ2-7 TRBD1 TRBV28
TGTGCCAGCAGTTCCCTGTGGAGGGGAGAGGATCAGCCCCAGCATTTT CASSSLWRGEDQPQHF - TRBJ1-5 - TRBV6-6
TGTGCCAGCAGCCAAGATGGGGTAGCGGGATCTCTAATGAACACCGGGGAGCTGTTTTTT CASSQDGVAGSLMNTGELFF - TRBJ2-2 TRBD2 TRBV4-2
TGCGCCAGCTGCGGGACTGACGCCACCGGGGAGCTGTTTTTT CASCGTDATGELFF few TRBJ2-2 - TRBV5-1
TGTGCCAGCAGTGAAAGTCTGGTGGGGCAGTCCTCCTATAATTCACCCCTCCACTTT CASSESLVGQSSYNSPLHF - TRBJ1-6 - TRBV2
TGTGCCAGCAGTTTGCTAGCGGCCACCGGGGAGCTGTTTTTT CASSLLAATGELFF - TRBJ2-2 TRBD2 TRBV7-3
TGTGCCAGCAGCCCCTCAGGGAATGCCTATGGCTACACCTTC CASSPSGNAYGYTF - TRBJ1-2 - TRBV7-6
TGTGCCAGCAGTCCCCTCGTGGGACAGTATAATTCACCCCTCCACTTT CASSPLVGQYNSPLHF - TRBJ1-6 TRBD1 TRBV28
TGTGCCAGCAGCTTCGGGACAGGGGGTTACGAGCAGTACTTC CASSFGTGGYEQYF once TRBJ2-7 TRBD1 TRBV7-2
TGTGCCAGCAGCTTAAACTTTCCGGATCAGCCCCAGCATTTT CASSLNFPDQPQHF - TRBJ1-5 - TRBV11-2
TGTGCCAGCAGCGTCCAGGATAACTATGGCTACACCTTC CASSVQDNYGYTF - TRBJ1-2 - TRBV9
TGTGCCAGCAGTTTATGGGGGGAGGCGAGGGAGAGTACAGATACGCAGTATTTT CASSLWGEARESTDTQYF - TRBJ2-3 - TRBV28
TGTGCCAGCAGCTTGGAGGCTTATCAGCCCCAGCATTTT CASSLEAYQPQHF - TRBJ1-5 - TRBV5-5
TGCGCCAGCAGTGAGGGTACAGGGGGCTACGAGACCCAGTACTTC CASSEGTGGYETQYF few TRBJ2-5 TRBD1 TRBV10-1
TGTGCCAGCAGCTACAGGACAGTTAGCTCCTACGAGCAGTACTTC CASSYRTVSSYEQYF - TRBJ2-7 - TRBV5-6
TGTGCCAGCAGCTTAGCGGGAGGTTCTTCGTACGAGCAGTACTTC CASSLAGGSSYEQYF few TRBJ2-7 TRBD2 TRBV11-3
TGTGCCAGCTCACCACCAACAGCCCGGGATACGCAGTATTTT CASSPPTARDTQYF few TRBJ2-3 - TRBV18
TGCGCCAGCAGCCAAGACCGGGGGCCTAATTCACCCCTCCACTTT CASSQDRGPNSPLHF - TRBJ1-6 - TRBV4-3
TGTGCCAGCAGTCGGGGGGGATGGGATACGCAGTATTTT CASSRGGWDTQYF - TRBJ2-3 TRBD2 TRBV7-3
TGTGCCAGCAGTTCGACAGGATTTCAGCCCCAGCATTTT CASSSTGFQPQHF - TRBJ1-5 - TRBV27